The 18 T cell receptor beta chains given below trace back to one sample, sequenced in a study of blood T cell repertoires in COVID-19. Sequencing used immunoSEQ multiplex PCR; TCRdb keeps in-frame clones, though not all of them. The sample has more than 110,000 clones, 84% seen once. Sequencing used PBMCs or T cells enriched from blood (not recorded which). All receptors derive from a man aged 35-49 years with acute COVID-19.

The J gene is TRBJ2-1, the V gene TRBV7-9, with TRBD2 matching 7 bases. Trimming removed 8 bases from V and 5 bases from J; junction bases left unmatched: 9. CDR3 size: 14 residues. Germline CDR1 SEHNR, CDR2 FQNEAQ (reference sequence). CDR3 bases: TGTGCCAGCCTTCAGATGACTAGCAACAATGAGCAGTTCTTC. Protein: CASLQMTSNNEQFF.

Of note for this clone: Other DNA sequences in this sample translate to the same CDR3. The chain joins TRBV27 to TRBJ2-3, with a possible D match to TRBD2 (5 bases). V lost 0 bases to trimming and J lost 3 bases, with 7 bases between them. Germline V CDR1 and CDR2: MNHEY, SMNVEV (reference sequence). This CDR3 region has 14 residues. The CDR3 region has the DNA TGTGCCAGCAGTTTATCGAGAGGGACAGATACGCAGTATTTT. Translation gives CASSLSRGTDTQYF.

The chain combines TRBV6-2 or TRBV6-3 with TRBJ1-4; tentative D call: TRBD1 (5 bases). V shed 6 bases and J shed 4 bases, with 15 bases lying between them. Germline CDR1 is MNHEY and CDR2 is SVGEGT. The CDR3 spans 15 residues. The CDR3 DNA reads as TGTGCCAGCAGCGACGCGGGACGGATTAATGAAAAACTGTTTTTT. The encoded protein is CASSDAGRINEKLFF.

The chain carries TRBV19 and TRBJ2-7; the D gene is possibly TRBD2 (5 bases). Between the trimmed V and J ends, which lost 4 bases and 12 bases, there was a span of 13 bases. Germline V gene lookup returns CDR1 LNHDA and CDR2 SQIVND (reference sequence). There are 11 residues in the CDR3. CDR3 region: CASSTAGQAYF. The CDR3 region has the DNA TGTGCCAGTAGTACCGCGGGTCAGGCGTACTTC.

The chain joins TRBV28 to TRBJ1-4, with D perhaps matching TRBD1 (6 bases). With 3 bases removed from V and 4 bases from J, the gap between germline ends came to 9 bases. Germline CDR1 MDHEN, CDR2 SYDVKM. The CDR3 consists of 14 residues. CDR3 in DNA: TGTGCCAGCAGTTTGCCAGGGGATAATGAAAAACTGTTTTTT. This translates into CASSLPGDNEKLFF.

As regards this clone: Mismatch with germline at one junction end may stem from a read error. V usage is TRBV11-2 and J usage is TRBJ1-1; D is possibly TRBD1 (5 bases). The CDR3 has 12 residues. Germline V CDR1 and CDR2: SGHAT, FQNNGV. CDR3 region: CASSLDGGRPFF. In nucleotides, the CDR3 is TGTGCCAGCAGCCTAGACGGGGGAAGGCCTTTCTTT.

V and J are TRBV28 and TRBJ2-5; possible D gene TRBD2, 6 bases. The CDR3 totals 14 residues. CDR1 MDHEN and CDR2 SYDVKM come from the germline V gene. V gave up 6 bases and J gave up 5 bases, with 16 bases separating them. The CDR3 bases are TGTGCCAGCAGACCGGCGCTGAGCGGGGAGACCCAGTACTTC. Its protein product is CASRPALSGETQYF.

This clone was detected only once. The chain is built from TRBV19 and TRBJ1-5; TRBD1 is a possible D gene (6 bases). Per the germline V gene, CDR1 is LNHDA and CDR2 is SQIVND (reference sequence). Trimming took 0 bases from V and 6 from J, leaving 18 bases between them. The CDR3 covers 17 residues. CDR3 sequence (DNA): TGTGCCAGTAGTATAGATCTGGGCTTCCTAGGGGGTCAGCCCCAGCATTTT. The encoded protein is CASSIDLGFLGGQPQHF.

The chain couples TRBV28 to TRBJ2-7; tentative D call: TRBD1 (5 bases). CDR1 MDHEN and CDR2 SYDVKM come from the germline V gene. V was pared by 2 bases and J by 2 bases, with 13 bases between. The CDR3 length is 15 residues. The CDR3 loop reads CASSLPDSPTYEQYF. In DNA form, the CDR3 reads TGTGCCAGCAGTTTACCTGACAGCCCGACCTACGAGCAGTACTTC.

The chain joins TRBV27 to TRBJ1-2; D is possibly TRBD1 (5 bases). The CDR3 loop spans 16 amino acids. Germline V gene data show CDR1 as MNHEY and CDR2 as SMNVEV (reference sequence). V lost 3 bases and J lost 4, with 18 bases in between. The chain's CDR3 is CASSLSSRIGGYGYTF. The CDR3 coding sequence is TGTGCCAGCAGTTTGTCAAGCCGGATCGGGGGCTATGGCTACACCTTC.

The chain carries TRBV7-8 and TRBJ2-1; 7 positions match TRBD1. From germline, CDR1 is SGHVS and CDR2 FQNEAQ. The CDR3 contains 16 residues. V dropped 5 bases and J dropped 0; count of bases not matched to a gene: 7. CDR3: CASSKGAGSSYNEQFF. The CDR3 nucleotides are TGTGCCAGCAGCAAGGGGGCAGGGAGCTCCTACAATGAGCAGTTCTTC.

The chain is built from TRBV4-3 and TRBJ2-1, with 7 nucleotides matching TRBD2. There are 15 residues in the CDR3. CDR1 is LGHNA and CDR2 is YSLEER in the germline V gene. V shed 1 base, J shed 4 bases, and the junction held 4 bases outside the gene matches. For the CDR3, the DNA is TGCGCCAGCAGCCAAGTGGCTAGCGGTTACAATGAGCAGTTCTTC. It encodes CASSQVASGYNEQFF.

The chain uses TRBV21-1 and TRBJ1-6; the table's TRBD1 call for D was not verified on the DNA. TRBV21-1 is noted as a pseudogene. This CDR3 is 11 amino acids long. Here the CDR3 DNA reads TGTGCCAGCAGCAAAAGGTCAGGGTACGGATTT. Translation gives CASSKRSGYGF.

This chain joins TRBV18 and TRBJ1-5; TRBD1 matches at 8 bases. The germline gives CDR1 KGHSH, CDR2 LQKENI. CDR3 length equals 14 residues. Unmatched junction bases numbered 2, after V lost 3 bases and J lost 4 bases. CDR3 sequence (DNA): TGTGCCAGCTCACCGACAGGGGAGAATCAGCCCCAGCATTTT. This codes for CASSPTGENQPQHF.

The chain is built from TRBV21-1 and TRBJ2-7; the D call of TRBD2 is as the table states it, not checked on the DNA. TRBV21-1 is annotated as a pseudogene. The CDR3 has 15 residues. DNA for the CDR3: TGTGCCAGCAGCAAAGCAGAAAGAGCGAACTACGAGCAGTACTTC. Translating it yields CASSKAERANYEQYF.

This chain joins TRBV12-3 or TRBV12-4 and TRBJ1-1; 7 positions match TRBD1. J lost 6 bases, V lost 8 bases, and 9 bases had no gene match. This CDR3 has 13 residues. The CDR3 nucleotides are TGTGCCAGCCATCCCAGGGGGACGGCTGAAGCTTTCTTT. Translating gives CASHPRGTAEAFF.

V and J are TRBV5-1 and TRBJ2-5; 7 nucleotides match TRBD2. The V segment lost 3 bases and the J segment 5 bases; nucleotides outside the gene matches: 7. Per germline, CDR1 SGHRS and CDR2 YFSETQ. The CDR3 contains 14 residues. This chain's CDR3 is CASSSQTSTETQYF. CDR3 nucleotide sequence: TGCGCCAGCAGCTCACAGACTAGCACCGAGACCCAGTACTTC.

In this sample, this clone turned up a few times. The chain is built from TRBV7-2 and TRBJ1-2; TRBD1 is a possible D gene (5 bases). The CDR3 sequence is 14 residues long. CDR1 is SGHTA and CDR2 is FQGNSA in the germline V gene. Trimming cost V 2 bases and J 4 bases, with 11 bases left between them. CDR3 region: CASSLSTAVYGYTF. The CDR3 region has the DNA TGTGCCAGCAGCTTATCGACAGCTGTCTATGGCTACACCTTC. Full variable domain (rest looked up from reference TRBV7-2 and TRBJ1-2): GAGVSQSPSNKVTEKGKDVELRCDPISGHTALYWYRQSLGQGLEFLIYFQGNSAPDKSGLPSDRFSAERTGGSVSTLTIQRTQQEDSAVYLCASSLSTAVYGYTFGSGTRLTVV.